Below, 30 T cell receptor beta chains from the same sample are listed, as sequenced in a study of CXCR3-negative and CXCR3-positive naive CD8 T cells. Through 5' RACE with UMI labels, the TRB cDNA libraries were prepared. TCRdb reanalyzed the 5' RACE reads and collapses them to one entry per CDR3 protein, without DNA. The listing contains roughly 89,000 distinct CDR3 sequences. The sequenced material came from naive CXCR3- CD8+ T cells from blood. Subset described: CD45RO-CCR7+CD27+CD95- naive CD8+ T cells lacking CXCR3 (TNR3-). These receptors all come from a human donor in good health. Some clones in this sample may be carry-over from other donors' samples.

This clonotype counts as medium-sized by frequency. This chain uses TRBV5-1 with TRBJ2-7. CDR1 is SGHRS and CDR2 is YFSETQ in the germline V gene. The CDR3 has 15 residues. The CDR3 sequence is CASSLAAEHSYEQYF.

This chain links TRBV20-1 with TRBJ2-7; lacking DNA, the TRBD2 call made by TCRdb goes unchecked. CDR1 DFQATT and CDR2 SNEGSKA come from the germline V gene (reference sequence). This CDR3 has 15 residues. The CDR3 here is CSARDPRLAGTEQYF.

The V call is TRBV28, the J call TRBJ1-1; as DNA is missing, the TRBD1 call by TCRdb cannot be tested. Germline V CDR1 and CDR2: MDHEN, SYDVKM. The CDR3 contains 14 residues. The CDR3 sequence: CASTLDRPLTRAFF.

The chain is built from TRBV6-2 or TRBV6-3 and TRBJ2-5; TCRdb outputs TRBD1, but without DNA this stays unchecked. Germline lookup yields CDR1 MNHEY and CDR2 SVGEGT. The CDR3 is 15 amino acids. CDR3: CASSYGTEGLETQYF.

The rearrangement uses TRBV6-6 and TRBJ2-3; absent DNA, TCRdb's TRBD1 call cannot be checked. Germline CDR1 and CDR2: MNHNY and SVGAGI (reference sequence). This CDR3 contains 17 residues. The chain's CDR3 is CASSPAPQGGAADTQYF.

V is TRBV11-3 and J is TRBJ2-7; the D gene TCRdb calls, TRBD2, cannot be checked with no DNA. CDR3 length equals 13 residues. The V gene's germline CDR1 is SGHNT and CDR2 YENEEA. This CDR3 is CASSLEGGHEQYF.

J is TRBJ1-1 and V is TRBV7-9. The CDR3 covers 12 residues. The germline V gene has CDR1 SEHNR and CDR2 FQNEAQ (reference sequence). CDR3: CASSLENTEAFF.

This chain connects TRBV5-1 to TRBJ2-7; the D call of TRBD2 rests on TCRdb alone, since no DNA is present to check it. The CDR3 has 14 amino acids. Germline CDR1 is SGHRS and CDR2 is YFSETQ. The CDR3 protein is CASSPWGGTYEQYF.

The rearrangement joins TRBV11-2 to TRBJ2-7; TCRdb indicates TRBD2, and absent DNA this call remains unverified. CDR1 SGHAT and CDR2 FQNNGV come from the germline V gene. This CDR3 has 14 amino acids. CDR3: CASSWGLATYEQYF.

V and J are TRBV7-6 and TRBJ2-3; as DNA is missing, the TRBD2 call by TCRdb cannot be tested. The CDR3 consists of 17 residues. The germline CDR1 and CDR2 sequences are SGHVS and FNYEAQ. CDR3 sequence: CASSLAVAGGSTDTQYF.

The J gene is TRBJ1-1, the V gene TRBV7-9; checking the TCRdb D call of TRBD1 is not possible without DNA. The CDR3 covers 15 residues. Looked up from germline, CDR1 is SEHNR and CDR2 is FQNEAQ (reference sequence). CDR3 sequence: CASSSPGHLGTEAFF.

The gene calls are TRBV25-1 and TRBJ1-2; TCRdb designates TRBD1, a call that cannot be tested without DNA. Germline V gene sequence: CDR1 MGHDK, CDR2 SYGVNS. This CDR3 has 16 amino acids. This CDR3 reads CASSGGAEGGVYGYTF.

The chain links TRBV18 to TRBJ2-6. The CDR3 has 13 amino acids. Germline V gene lookup returns CDR1 KGHSH and CDR2 LQKENI. The CDR3 here is CASSEAGANVLTF. The full variable domain, completed using reference TRBV18 and TRBJ2-6, is NAGVMQNPRHLVRRRGQEARLRCSPMKGHSHVYWYRQLPEEGLKFMVYLQKENIIDESGMPKERFSAEFPKEGPSILRIQQVVRGDSAAYFCASSEAGANVLTFGAGSRLTVL.

V and J are TRBV20-1 and TRBJ1-6; TCRdb picks TRBD1, but there is no DNA to check that call. This CDR3 comprises 17 residues. Germline V gene sequence: CDR1 DFQATT, CDR2 SNEGSKA (reference sequence). This chain's CDR3 is CSARDSDRGGGNSPLHF.

The chain has TRBV29-1 and TRBJ2-4; TCRdb's assignment of TRBD2 cannot be checked, as there is no DNA. This CDR3 contains 14 residues. Germline lookup yields CDR1 SQVTM and CDR2 ANQGSEA. CDR3 amino acids: CSARGGGGAGGQYF.

CDR3 residues: CASSFGGATHEQYF. The chain couples TRBV27 to TRBJ2-7. CDR3 length: 14 residues. Germline V gene data show CDR1 as MNHEY and CDR2 as SMNVEV (reference sequence).

V gene TRBV30 combines with J gene TRBJ2-1. CDR3 size: 12 residues. Germline V gives CDR1 GTSNPN, CDR2 SVGIG (reference sequence). The CDR3 loop is CAWSWPSNEQFF.

The chain links TRBV6-2 or TRBV6-3 to TRBJ2-7; TCRdb picks TRBD1, but there is no DNA to check that call. Germline assignment: CDR1 MNHEY and CDR2 SVGEGT. The CDR3 has 14 residues. The CDR3 spells CASKTELSSYEQYF.

V gene TRBV2 combines with J gene TRBJ1-5; there is no DNA to check the TCRdb D call of TRBD1. The CDR3 extends over 16 amino acids. Germline values: CDR1 SNHLY, CDR2 FYNNEI. The CDR3: CASALAETGVDQPQHF.

This sequence joins TRBV3-1 and TRBJ2-1. Germline values: CDR1 LGHDT, CDR2 YNNKEL (reference sequence). The CDR3 contains 14 residues. This CDR3 reads CASSQEVGDTEQFF.

The chain uses TRBV6-2 or TRBV6-3 and TRBJ2-3; without DNA, the TCRdb call of TRBD2 cannot be checked. The CDR3 is 15 amino acids. Germline V gives CDR1 MNHEY, CDR2 SVGEGT. The CDR3 is CASSSGTSDTDTQYF.

The rearrangement uses TRBV20-1 and TRBJ2-3; TCRdb returns TRBD2, unconfirmable since there is no DNA. In germline, CDR1 is DFQATT, CDR2 SNEGSKA (reference sequence). The CDR3 runs 15 residues. This CDR3 is CSARDVKEDTDTQYF.

The V gene is TRBV20-1, the J gene TRBJ2-1; TCRdb picks TRBD2, but there is no DNA to check that call. CDR3 length: 14 residues. In germline, CDR1 is DFQATT, CDR2 SNEGSKA (reference sequence). CDR3 residues: CSARMLAGEDEQFF.

The chain uses TRBV5-1 and TRBJ2-1; there is no DNA to check the TCRdb D call of TRBD1. CDR1 is SGHRS, CDR2 YFSETQ, per germline. CDR3 length equals 14 residues. CDR3 loop: CASSLQGASNEQFF.

This rearrangement joins TRBV20-1 to TRBJ1-1; checking the TCRdb D call of TRBD1 is not possible without DNA. The CDR3 totals 13 residues. CDR1 and CDR2 from the germline V gene are DFQATT and SNEGSKA (reference sequence). This chain's CDR3 is CSARGTGDTEAFF.

This chain links TRBV7-9 with TRBJ2-1; the TRBD1 assignment by TCRdb is unverifiable without DNA. CDR3 length equals 15 residues. Germline V gene sequence: CDR1 SEHNR, CDR2 FQNEAQ (reference sequence). CDR3 residues: CASSLGQVAPGEQFF. The variable domain in full, with the rest retrieved from reference TRBV7-9 and TRBJ2-1, is DTGVSQNPRHKITKRGQNVTFRCDPISEHNRLYWYRQTLGQGPEFLTYFQNEAQLEKSRLLSDRFSAERPKGSFSTLEIQRTEQGDSAMYLCASSLGQVAPGEQFFGPGTRLTVL.

The chain links TRBV6-2 or TRBV6-3 to TRBJ2-7; checking the TCRdb D call of TRBD2 is not possible without DNA. This CDR3 contains 15 residues. Germline V gives CDR1 MNHEY, CDR2 SVGEGT. The CDR3 is CASSDTSGRSYEQYF.

The CDR3 region is CASSQDRDRGLGYTF. The chain has TRBV4-1 and TRBJ1-2; there is no DNA to check the TCRdb D call of TRBD1. The CDR3 totals 15 residues. CDR1 is MGHRA and CDR2 is YSYEKL in the germline V gene.

V is TRBV7-2 and J is TRBJ2-7; TCRdb picks TRBD1, but there is no DNA to check that call. Germline CDR1 is SGHTA and CDR2 is FQGNSA. CDR3 size: 16 residues. The CDR3 here is CASSLTPGTTGYEQYF.

The chain recombines TRBV2 with TRBJ2-1; absent DNA, TCRdb's TRBD1 call cannot be checked. CDR1 and CDR2 (germline): SNHLY, FYNNEI. The CDR3 runs 16 residues. This CDR3 reads CASKVPDRGWDNEQFF. Full variable domain (remainder filled in from reference TRBV2 and TRBJ2-1): EPEVTQTPSHQVTQMGQEVILRCVPISNHLYFYWYRQILGQKVEFLVSFYNNEISEKSEIFDDQFSVERPDGSNFTLKIRSTKLEDSAMYFCASKVPDRGWDNEQFFGPGTRLTVL.